These 4 T cell receptor beta chains were sequenced from one sample in a study of shared clonotypes between healthy human individuals (dated by TCRdb to 2019 to 2021). Library preparation employed the immunoSEQ multiplex PCR assay. Entries here come from immuneACCESS through TCRdb and include only in-frame sequences with V and J called. Some clones fail to appear in such tables; in the studies checked, an unresolved V gene covers under half of the shortfall, and the cause of the remainder is unknown. The sample profile shows millions of clones; roughly 95% of them were found once. The leading ten clones occupy 0.1% to 0.15% of the sample. The sample consisted of naive CD4+ T cells sorted from blood. The meaning of the sample's cell subset or site label: CD45RA+ positively selected. These receptors originate from a man younger than 30 in good health.

V usage is TRBV10-2 and J usage is TRBJ1-2; 7 bases map to TRBD1. The CDR3 runs 15 residues. J was trimmed by 5 bases and V by 4 bases; bases with no gene match: 10. Germline CDR1 WSHSY, CDR2 SAAADI. The DNA of the CDR3 is TGCGCCAGCAGTGCAACAAGACAGGGACCGTATGGCTACACCTTC. Translated: CASSATRQGPYGYTF.

V usage is TRBV12-5 and J usage is TRBJ1-1; unclear D gene. Germline values: CDR1 LGHNT, CDR2 FRNRAP. Trimming stripped 2 bases from V and 1 base from J, with 5 bases between. This CDR3 spans 13 amino acids. The CDR3 loop is CASGLSANTEAFF. The CDR3 DNA follows: TGTGCTAGTGGTTTGTCAGCGAACACTGAAGCTTTCTTT.

A word on this clone: Different DNA sequences within this sample yield the same CDR3. CDR3 protein: CASTGSGNTIYF. The CDR3 DNA sequence: TGTGCCAGTACAGGGAGCGGAAACACCATATATTTT. V gene TRBV6-5 combines with J gene TRBJ1-3; tentatively, D is TRBD1 (6 bases). The CDR3 runs to 12 residues. Germline CDR1 MNHEY, CDR2 SVGAGI. Trimming took 9 bases from V and 4 from J, leaving 10 bases between them.

The chain carries TRBV11-2 and TRBJ2-3, with D hard to call. This CDR3 has 13 residues. V lost 8 bases to trimming and J lost 0 bases, with 9 bases between them. Germline CDR1 reads SGHAT; CDR2 reads FQNNGV. The CDR3 loop is CASRISSTDTQYF. CDR3 sequence (DNA): TGTGCCAGCCGTATAAGCAGCACAGATACGCAGTATTTT.